Presented here are 21 T cell receptor beta chains from one specimen sequenced in a study of CD8+ T cells in alopecia areata. As for treatment: oral pan-JAK inhibitor, 5-10 mg twice daily. cDNA serving as the sequencing template came from extracted, reverse transcribed RNA. Repertoires were generated with immunoSEQ multiplex PCR, while TCRdb's copy carries only in-frame clones and drops some. The sample gives 150,000 to 200,000 clones, about 54% of which show up once; 16% is in the top ten. The sample was CD4+ T cells sorted from blood, taken between weeks 55 and 70, from a patient treated with tofacitinib. Receptors originate from a human donor with alopecia areata.

This rearrangement joins TRBV30 to TRBJ2-4; D gene unclear. Germline CDR1 and CDR2: GTSNPN and SVGIG (reference sequence). Trimming took off 4 bases at V and 0 bases at J, with 7 bases between the two ends. The CDR3 is 13 residues long. In DNA form, the CDR3 reads TGTGCCTGGACAGGTCGAGCCAAAAACATTCAGTACTTC. This codes for CAWTGRAKNIQYF. The full variable domain, in which reference TRBV30 and TRBJ2-4 provide the parts outside the CDR3, is SQTIHQWPATLVQPVGSPLSLECTVEGTSNPNLYWYRQAAGRGLQLLFYSVGIGQISSEVPQNLSASRPQDRQFILSSKKLLLSDSGFYLCAWTGRAKNIQYFGAGTRLSVL.

The chain joins TRBV7-7 to TRBJ2-1; the D is unclear. The CDR3 is made up of 13 amino acids. V lost 0 bases and J 6 bases, leaving 6 bases between the germline ends. The V gene's germline CDR1 is SSHAT and CDR2 FNYEAQ (reference sequence). The CDR3 sequence: CASSLAPGNEQFF. The CDR3 DNA is TGTGCCAGCAGCTTAGCTCCTGGCAATGAGCAGTTCTTC. Filled out from reference TRBV7-7 and TRBJ2-1, the complete variable domain reads GAGVSQSPRYKVTKRGQDVTLRCDPISSHATLYWYQQALGQGPEFLTYFNYEAQPDKSGLPSDRFSAERPEGSISTLTIQRTEQRDSAMYRCASSLAPGNEQFFGPGTRLTVL.

The chain has TRBV6-4 and TRBJ2-1; 9 nucleotides align to TRBD2. Germline CDR1 reads MRHNA; CDR2 reads SNTAGT. The CDR3 loop spans 15 amino acids. The V segment lost 4 bases and the J segment 8 bases; nucleotides outside the gene matches: 9. The CDR3 protein is CASSVSGGGYDEQFF. DNA of the CDR3: TGTGCCAGCAGTGTTAGCGGGGGAGGCTATGATGAGCAGTTCTTC.

The chain joins TRBV30 to TRBJ2-1, with D possibly TRBD1 on 6 matching bases. This CDR3 is 13 amino acids long. Between the trimmed V and J ends, which lost 4 bases and 5 bases, there was a span of 12 bases. CDR1 and CDR2 from the germline V gene are GTSNPN and SVGIG (reference sequence). DNA of the CDR3: TGTGCCTGGAAGTGGACAGTCAACAATGAGCAGTTCTTC. It codes for CAWKWTVNNEQFF.

This clone has a handful of counts. The gene calls are TRBV29-1 and TRBJ1-1, with TRBD1 matching 8 bases. Germline values: CDR1 SQVTM, CDR2 ANQGSEA. Germline trimming cut 6 bases from V and 4 bases from J; bases unmatched to any gene: 7. The CDR3 consists of 13 residues. CDR3 protein: CSVEQTGGTEAFF. The CDR3, as DNA: TGCAGCGTCGAACAAACAGGGGGCACTGAAGCTTTCTTT.

This rearrangement joins TRBV21-1 to TRBJ2-3; the D call of TRBD2 is as the table states it, not checked on the DNA. TRBV21-1 corresponds to a pseudogene. The CDR3 totals 14 residues. The CDR3: CASSNRDHTDTQYF. In DNA form, the CDR3 reads TGTGCCAGCAGCAATCGGGATCACACAGATACGCAGTATTTT.

This clone was seen more than once but under ten times. The chain recombines TRBV9 with TRBJ2-3; no clear D. There are 16 residues in the CDR3. V dropped 4 bases and J dropped 0 bases, with 15 bases sitting between them. CDR1 is SGDLS, CDR2 YYNGEE, per germline. The DNA for the CDR3 is TGTGCCAGCAGCCCACCCCGGGTAGGGAGCACAGATACGCAGTATTTT. This codes for CASSPPRVGSTDTQYF. Filled out from reference TRBV9 and TRBJ2-3, the complete variable domain reads DSGVTQTPKHLITATGQRVTLRCSPRSGDLSVYWYQQSLDQGLQFLIQYYNGEERAKGNILERFSAQQFPDLHSELNLSSLELGDSALYFCASSPPRVGSTDTQYFGPGTRLTVL.

The chain carries TRBV5-1 and TRBJ1-6; D is ambiguous. CDR3 size: 12 residues. Trimming left V 1 base short and J 10 bases short, with 6 bases between. Looked up from germline, CDR1 is SGHRS and CDR2 is YFSETQ. The CDR3 DNA sequence: TGCGCCAGCAGCTTGTGGGGATCACCCCTCCACTTT. This codes for CASSLWGSPLHF.

The chain recombines TRBV18 with TRBJ1-1; 7 bases map to TRBD1. CDR1 KGHSH and CDR2 LQKENI come from the germline V gene. V lost 3 bases and J lost 1; bases outside the gene matches: 2. CDR3 length equals 14 residues. This CDR3 reads CASSPRTGNTEAFF. The CDR3 DNA follows: TGTGCCAGCTCACCCCGGACAGGGAACACTGAAGCTTTCTTT.

The V call is TRBV15, the J call TRBJ2-2; no definite D call. CDR3 length: 15 residues. The germline V and J ends were trimmed by 0 bases and 3 bases, with 8 bases remaining between them. Germline lookup yields CDR1 LNHNV and CDR2 YYDKDF (reference sequence). For the CDR3, the DNA is TGTGCCACCAGCAGAGATTTCACGGACACCGGGGAGCTGTTTTTT. Protein sequence: CATSRDFTDTGELFF.

This clone was observed once. The rearrangement links TRBV6-4 to TRBJ1-1; 7 bases line up with TRBD1. The junction had 5 bases not matched to a gene; V was cut back by 0 bases and J by 4 bases. The germline V gene encodes CDR1 MRHNA and CDR2 SNTAGT. This CDR3 spans 15 amino acids. The CDR3 loop reads CASSDSRQGSTEAFF. CDR3 nucleotide sequence: TGTGCCAGCAGTGACTCCCGACAGGGTTCCACTGAAGCTTTCTTT.

This sequence joins TRBV15 and TRBJ1-3; D gene ambiguous. The CDR3 runs to 12 residues. With 1 base removed from V and 2 bases from J, the gap between germline ends came to 0 bases. The germline V gene has CDR1 LNHNV and CDR2 YYDKDF (reference sequence). The chain's CDR3 is CATSRAGNTIYF. The CDR3 nucleotides are TGTGCCACCAGCAGAGCTGGAAACACCATATATTTT.

The rearrangement uses TRBV5-1 and TRBJ1-1; D is uncertain. CDR3 length equals 16 residues. Trimming took off 3 bases at V and 1 base at J, with 16 bases between the two ends. CDR1 is SGHRS, CDR2 YFSETQ, per germline. This CDR3 reads CASSWEGRQSNTEAFF. DNA of the CDR3: TGCGCCAGCAGCTGGGAGGGCAGACAATCGAACACTGAAGCTTTCTTT.

The gene calls are TRBV4-1 and TRBJ2-1; D is undetermined. The CDR3 has 12 residues. Trimming removed 0 bases at V and 9 bases at J, with 6 bases between. Germline assignment: CDR1 MGHRA and CDR2 YSYEKL. The CDR3, as DNA: TGCGCCAGCAGCCAAGAATTGGGTGAGCAGTTCTTC. Protein product: CASSQELGEQFF.

The CDR3 bases are TGCGCCAGCAGCTTGGAGTTCATCCCAGATACGCAGTATTTT. Translating gives CASSLEFIPDTQYF. V and J are TRBV5-1 and TRBJ2-3; D remains ambiguous. Germline V gene sequence: CDR1 SGHRS, CDR2 YFSETQ. This CDR3 has 14 amino acids. V was shortened by 0 bases and J by 4 bases, with 9 bases between the two germline ends.

The V gene is TRBV30, the J gene TRBJ1-6; maybe TRBD1 (6 bases). Trimming cost V 3 bases and J 7 bases, with 10 bases left between them. Germline CDR1 reads GTSNPN; CDR2 reads SVGIG (reference sequence). This CDR3 is built from 13 residues. CDR3 protein: CAWSDRKNSPLHF. The CDR3 DNA is TGTGCCTGGAGCGACAGGAAAAATTCACCCCTCCACTTT.

J is TRBJ1-6 and V is TRBV7-2; D might be TRBD1 (5 bases). V lost 4 bases to trimming and J lost 17 bases, with 15 bases between them. The CDR3 is 12 residues long. Germline V gene sequence: CDR1 SGHTA, CDR2 FQGNSA. The CDR3 here is CASSSPGPFVHF. For the CDR3, the DNA is TGTGCCAGCAGCTCACCGGGGCCGTTTGTCCACTTT.

The V and J genes are TRBV5-6 and TRBJ1-1; 8 nucleotides agree with TRBD1. After removal of 4 bases from V and 6 bases from J, the junction contained 11 bases not matched to a gene. Per the germline V gene, CDR1 is SGHDT and CDR2 is YYEEEE. There are 15 residues in the CDR3. CDR3 nucleotide sequence: TGTGCCAGCAGCCAGGGACAGGTGAAAATCGCTGAAGCTTTCTTT. Translated, it gives CASSQGQVKIAEAFF.

V usage is TRBV5-1 and J usage is TRBJ2-2; 9 bases fit TRBD1. The length of the CDR3 is 16 residues. Trimming at V came to 3 bases and at J to 3 bases, leaving 6 bases not matched to a gene. Germline V gene lookup returns CDR1 SGHRS and CDR2 YFSETQ. CDR3 region: CASSSTGGVDTGELFF. The CDR3 DNA follows: TGCGCCAGCAGCTCTACAGGGGGCGTCGACACCGGGGAGCTGTTTTTT. Drawing the rest from reference TRBV5-1 and TRBJ2-2, the complete variable domain is KAGVTQTPRYLIKTRGQQVTLSCSPISGHRSVSWYQQTPGQGLQFLFEYFSETQRNKGNFPGRFSGRQFSNSRSEMNVSTLELGDSALYLCASSSTGGVDTGELFFGEGSRLTVL.

This clone was detected only once. This may be a read error: a much more frequent sequence differs by one nucleotide. Other DNA sequences in this sample translate to the same CDR3. CDR3 amino acids: CASSPKGDTEAFF. As DNA, the CDR3 is TGTGCCAGCTCACCAAAGGGTGACACTGAAGCTTTCTTT. This sequence joins TRBV18 and TRBJ1-1; no clear D gene. V lost 2 bases and J lost 3, with 7 bases in between. Germline V gene sequence: CDR1 KGHSH, CDR2 LQKENI. This CDR3 has 13 amino acids. Combining the CDR3 with reference TRBV18 and TRBJ1-1 gives the whole variable domain NAGVMQNPRHLVRRRGQEARLRCSPMKGHSHVYWYRQLPEEGLKFMVYLQKENIIDESGMPKERFSAEFPKEGPSILRIQQVVRGDSAAYFCASSPKGDTEAFFGQGTRLTVV.

The rearrangement uses TRBV30 and TRBJ2-1, with 7 bases fitting TRBD1. The CDR3 has 14 residues. V gave up 2 bases and J gave up 7 bases; unmatched junction bases: 8. CDR1 GTSNPN and CDR2 SVGIG come from the germline V gene (reference sequence). The DNA for the CDR3 is TGTGCCTGGAGTCCGGGACAGCCCCCGAATGAGCAGTTCTTC. This gives the protein CAWSPGQPPNEQFF.